This T cell receptor beta chain is drawn from a study of control samples from healthy donors and cancer patients. TCRdb's table, derived via immunoSEQ multiplex PCR, lists solely in-frame clones and lacks some. Of 140,000 to 150,000 clones detected, 80% to 95% appear once; the ten largest clones hold 4.5% to 6%. Material: blood. The receptor was derived from a man in his late teens or twenties in good health.

DNA for the CDR3: TGCAGCGTGACTGCGGGGGGGATGGGCCCGCAGTTCTTC. Translation gives CSVTAGGMGPQFF. J is TRBJ2-1 and V is TRBV29-1, with 9 bases aligning to TRBD2. The CDR3 consists of 13 residues. After removal of 6 bases from V and 12 bases from J, the junction contained 12 bases not matched to a gene. Germline CDR1 and CDR2: SQVTM and ANQGSEA.